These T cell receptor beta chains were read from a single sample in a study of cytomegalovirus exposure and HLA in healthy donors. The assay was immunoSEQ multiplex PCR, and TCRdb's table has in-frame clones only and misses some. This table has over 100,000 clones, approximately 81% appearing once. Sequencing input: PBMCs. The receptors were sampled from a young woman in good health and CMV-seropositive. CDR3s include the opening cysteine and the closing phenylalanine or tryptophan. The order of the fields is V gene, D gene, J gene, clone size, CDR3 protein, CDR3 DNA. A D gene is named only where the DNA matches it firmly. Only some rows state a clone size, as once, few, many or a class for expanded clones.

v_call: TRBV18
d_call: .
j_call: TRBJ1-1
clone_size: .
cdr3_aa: CASSHRDTADTEAFF
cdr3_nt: TGTGCCAGCTCACACCGGGACACGGCGGACACTGAAGCTTTCTTT

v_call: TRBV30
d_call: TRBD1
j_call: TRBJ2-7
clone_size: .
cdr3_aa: CAWRKTGQSYEQYF
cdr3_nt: TGTGCCTGGAGGAAAACGGGACAGAGCTACGAGCAGTACTTC

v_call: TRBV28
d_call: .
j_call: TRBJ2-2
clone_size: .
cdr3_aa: CASSGYRNTGELFF
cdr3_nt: TGTGCCAGCAGTGGGTACAGGAACACCGGGGAGCTGTTTTTT

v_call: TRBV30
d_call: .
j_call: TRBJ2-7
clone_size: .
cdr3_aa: CAHQTVRREQYF
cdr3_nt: TGTGCCCACCAGACAGTCCGAAGGGAGCAGTACTTC

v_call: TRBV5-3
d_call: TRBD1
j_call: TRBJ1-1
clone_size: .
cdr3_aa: CARSSGQAKRGAFF
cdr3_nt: TGTGCCAGAAGCTCCGGACAGGCAAAGAGAGGAGCTTTCTTT

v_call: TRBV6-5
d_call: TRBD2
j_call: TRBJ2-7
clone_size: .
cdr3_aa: CASSYGGSLYEQYF
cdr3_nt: TGTGCCAGCAGTTACGGCGGGAGCCTCTACGAGCAGTACTTC

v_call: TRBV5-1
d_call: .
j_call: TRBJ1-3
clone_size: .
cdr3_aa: CASSLYSVDSVSGNTIYF
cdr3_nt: TGCGCCAGCAGCTTGTACTCTGTCGACAGCGTCTCTGGAAACACCATATATTTT

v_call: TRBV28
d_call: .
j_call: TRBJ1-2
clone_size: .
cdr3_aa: CASSLLAGNYGYTF
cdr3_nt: TGTGCCAGCAGTTTATTAGCAGGGAACTATGGCTACACCTTC

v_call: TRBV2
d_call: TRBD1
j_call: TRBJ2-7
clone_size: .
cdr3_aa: CASSYPRTGGTYEQYF
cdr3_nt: TGTGCCAGCTCATACCCGCGGACAGGGGGAACCTACGAGCAGTACTTC

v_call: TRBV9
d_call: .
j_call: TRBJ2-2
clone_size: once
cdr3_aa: CASSVTPRGTGELFF
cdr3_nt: TGTGCCAGCAGCGTGACCCCCCGGGGGACGGGGGAGCTGTTTTTT

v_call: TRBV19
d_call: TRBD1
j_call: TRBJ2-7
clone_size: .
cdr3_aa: CASSAQPGQFYEQYF
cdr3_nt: TGTGCCAGTAGTGCCCAACCGGGACAGTTCTACGAGCAGTACTTC

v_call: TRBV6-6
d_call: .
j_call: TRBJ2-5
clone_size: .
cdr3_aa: CASSYAGNQETQYF
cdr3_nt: TGTGCCAGCAGTTACGCGGGGAACCAAGAGACCCAGTACTTC

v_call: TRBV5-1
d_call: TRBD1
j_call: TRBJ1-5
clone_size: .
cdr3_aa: CASSLGNGRDRDPLSHNQPQHF
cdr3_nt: TGCGCCAGCAGCTTGGGAAACGGCCGGGACAGGGATCCCCTAAGTCACAATCAGCCCCAGCATTTT

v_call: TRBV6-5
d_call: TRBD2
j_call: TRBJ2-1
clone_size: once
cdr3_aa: CASSPGGEWDEQFF
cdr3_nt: TGTGCCAGCAGCCCGGGGGGGGAGTGGGATGAGCAGTTCTTC

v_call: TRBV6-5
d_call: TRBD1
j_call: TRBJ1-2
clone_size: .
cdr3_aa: CASTDRGVGGYTF
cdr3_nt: TGTGCCAGCACGGACAGGGGGGTCGGTGGCTACACCTTC

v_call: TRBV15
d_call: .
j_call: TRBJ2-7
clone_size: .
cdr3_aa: CATSRENGYEQYF
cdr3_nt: TGTGCCACCAGCAGAGAAAACGGCTACGAGCAGTACTTC

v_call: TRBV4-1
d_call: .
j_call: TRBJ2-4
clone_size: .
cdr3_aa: CASSPGQLAKNIQYF
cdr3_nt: TGCGCCAGCAGCCCCGGACAGCTAGCCAAAAACATTCAGTACTTC

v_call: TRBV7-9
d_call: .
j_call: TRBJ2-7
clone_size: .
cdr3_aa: CASSLGRQTYEQYF
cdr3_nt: TGTGCCAGCAGCTTAGGGCGGCAAACCTACGAGCAGTACTTC

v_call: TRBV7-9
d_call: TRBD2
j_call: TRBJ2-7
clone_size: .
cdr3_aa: CAGARGREGEQYF
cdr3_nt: TGTGCCGGGGCTCGGGGGCGGGAGGGCGAGCAGTACTTC

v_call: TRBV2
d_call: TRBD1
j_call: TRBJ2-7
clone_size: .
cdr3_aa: CASRAGQAISYEQYF
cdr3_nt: TGTGCCAGCAGGGCAGGACAGGCTATCTCCTACGAGCAGTACTTC

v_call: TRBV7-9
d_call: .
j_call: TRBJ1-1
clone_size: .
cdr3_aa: CASSPPDRIYTEAFF
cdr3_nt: TGTGCCAGCAGCCCCCCGGACAGAATTTACACTGAAGCTTTCTTT

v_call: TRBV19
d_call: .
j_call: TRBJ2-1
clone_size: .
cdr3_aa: CASSILATHNEQFF
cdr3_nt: TGTGCCAGTAGTATACTAGCGACTCACAATGAGCAGTTCTTC

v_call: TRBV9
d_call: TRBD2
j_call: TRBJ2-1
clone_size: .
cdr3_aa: CASSVAGAGGSYNEQFF
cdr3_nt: TGTGCCAGCAGCGTAGCTGGAGCGGGAGGCTCCTACAATGAGCAGTTCTTC

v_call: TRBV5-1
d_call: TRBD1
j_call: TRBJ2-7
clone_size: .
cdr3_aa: CASSFSGTGPYEQYF
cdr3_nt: TGCGCCAGCAGCTTTTCCGGGACAGGGCCCTACGAGCAGTACTTC

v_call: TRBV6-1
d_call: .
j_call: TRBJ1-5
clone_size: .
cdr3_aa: CASSFTGGWQPQHF
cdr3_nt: TGTGCCAGCAGCTTCACGGGGGGCTGGCAGCCCCAGCATTTT

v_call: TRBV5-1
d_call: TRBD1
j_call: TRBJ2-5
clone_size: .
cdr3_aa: CASSLGPTGGAGETQYF
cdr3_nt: TGCGCCAGCAGCTTGGGACCCACAGGGGGCGCAGGAGAGACCCAGTACTTC

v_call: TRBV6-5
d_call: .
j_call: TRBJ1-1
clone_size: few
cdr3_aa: CATREIMNTEAFF
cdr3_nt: TGTGCCACCCGGGAAATTATGAACACTGAAGCTTTCTTT

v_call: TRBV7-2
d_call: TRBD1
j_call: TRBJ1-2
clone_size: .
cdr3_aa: CASSLVGQHYGYTF
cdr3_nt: TGTGCCAGCAGCTTAGTGGGACAGCACTATGGCTACACCTTC

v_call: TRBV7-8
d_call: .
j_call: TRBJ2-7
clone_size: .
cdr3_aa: CASSLERQPPLGENF
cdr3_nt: TGTGCCAGCAGCTTAGAGAGGCAGCCGCCCCTAGGTGAAAACTTC

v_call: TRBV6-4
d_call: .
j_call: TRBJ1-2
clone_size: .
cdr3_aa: CARKTPFYTF
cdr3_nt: TGTGCCAGGAAAACACCGTTCTACACCTTC

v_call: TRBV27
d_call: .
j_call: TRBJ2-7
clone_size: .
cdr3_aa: CASSLSSPTGIPYEQYF
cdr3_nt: TGTGCCAGCAGTTTATCAAGTCCGACAGGTATACCCTACGAGCAGTACTTC

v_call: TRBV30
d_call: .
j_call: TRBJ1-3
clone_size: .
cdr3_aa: CAWRVTWSIGNTIYF
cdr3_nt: TGTGCCTGGAGGGTGACTTGGTCTATAGGAAACACCATATATTTT

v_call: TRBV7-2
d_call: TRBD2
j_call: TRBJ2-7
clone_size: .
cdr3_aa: CASAPRLASSYEQYF
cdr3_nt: TGTGCCAGCGCTCCTCGACTAGCGAGCTCCTACGAGCAGTACTTC

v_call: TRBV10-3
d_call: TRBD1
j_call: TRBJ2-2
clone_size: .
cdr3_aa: CAISEYGGQGSSTGELFF
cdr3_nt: TGTGCCATCAGTGAGTATGGGGGACAGGGGTCGAGCACCGGGGAGCTGTTTTTT

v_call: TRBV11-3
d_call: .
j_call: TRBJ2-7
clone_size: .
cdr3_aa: CASSLSLYSSPRYEQYF
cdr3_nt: TGTGCCAGCAGCTTATCTCTATACTCTAGCCCCCGCTACGAGCAGTACTTC